The 11 T cell receptor beta chains listed next were all sequenced from one sample in a study of CD8 T cells in ankylosing spondylitis. TCRdb ran MiXCR on the 5' RACE reads and lists one entry per CDR3 protein. The table lists hundreds of thousands of distinct CDR3 sequences, roughly 26% of them singletons. These TCRs are of unknown antigen specificity. Findings and caveats of the study: The study identified a TCR beta motif of eight highly homologous variants that appeared characteristic of ankylosing spondylitis blood.

The sequenced sample was blood, either unsorted or a sorted T cell fraction (not recorded which). The receptors were sampled from a male donor with ankylosing spondylitis.

The V gene is TRBV10-3, the J gene TRBJ2-5; TRBD2 matches 8 bases. J lost 2 bases, V lost 6 bases, and 11 bases had no gene match. Per germline, CDR1 ENHRY and CDR2 SYGVKD. This CDR3 is 16 amino acids long. The CDR3 spells CAISEGIGRGQETQYF. The DNA for the CDR3 is TGTGCCATCAGCGAGGGGATCGGGAGGGGGCAAGAGACCCAGTACTTC.

This clonotype was detected only once. The chain carries TRBV3-1 and TRBJ1-5; D call uncertain. This CDR3 spans 15 amino acids. Trimming shortened V by 0 bases and J by 6 bases, and 12 bases separated the two germline ends. Germline V gene sequence: CDR1 LGHDT, CDR2 YNNKEL (reference sequence). The CDR3 protein is CASSQDNQVIQPQHF. The CDR3 coding sequence is TGTGCCAGCAGCCAAGATAACCAGGTTATTCAGCCCCAGCATTTT.

This clonotype has only a few counts. The chain carries TRBV5-1 and TRBJ1-2; D unresolved. Germline CDR1 and CDR2: SGHRS and YFSETQ. The V end lost 1 base, the J end lost 8 bases, and 6 bases lay between the germline ends. There are 11 residues in the CDR3. DNA of the CDR3: TGCGCCAGCAGCTTGCAAGGCGGCTACACCTTC. Amino acids: CASSLQGGYTF.

J is TRBJ1-4 and V is TRBV5-1, with D uncertain. V lost 7 bases and J 0 bases, leaving 7 bases between the germline ends. This CDR3 contains 13 residues. Looked up from germline, CDR1 is SGHRS and CDR2 is YFSETQ. The CDR3 region is CASRLPTNEKLFF. In DNA form, the CDR3 reads TGCGCCAGCCGACTCCCAACTAATGAAAAACTGTTTTTT.

The V call is TRBV28, the J call TRBJ2-5; D is unresolved. V lost 3 bases and J 6 bases, leaving 17 bases between the germline ends. The CDR3 is 15 residues long. Germline V gene sequence: CDR1 MDHEN, CDR2 SYDVKM. CDR3: CASSFRATYVKTQYF. The CDR3 DNA reads TGTGCCAGCAGTTTCCGGGCCACCTATGTGAAGACCCAGTACTTC. The whole variable domain, remainder taken from reference TRBV28 and TRBJ2-5, is DVKVTQSSRYLVKRTGEKVFLECVQDMDHENMFWYRQDPGLGLRLIYFSYDVKMKEKGDIPEGYSVSREKKERFSLILESASTNQTSMYLCASSFRATYVKTQYFGPGTRLLVL.

This chain links TRBV20-1 with TRBJ2-2, with D hard to call. CDR3 length: 14 residues. V shed 6 bases and J shed 3 bases, with 14 bases lying between them. From germline, CDR1 is DFQATT and CDR2 SNEGSKA (reference sequence). The CDR3 DNA reads as TGCAGTGCCCAATCGGCCCGGGACACCGGGGAGCTGTTTTTT. As protein: CSAQSARDTGELFF.

This clonotype was counted between two and nine times. The chain is built from TRBV29-1 and TRBJ2-3; TRBD2 might be the D (6 bases). Trimming stripped 8 bases from V and 2 bases from J, with 11 bases between. Germline loops: CDR1 SQVTM, CDR2 ANQGSEA. This CDR3 spans 12 amino acids. This CDR3 reads CSLGTPTDTQYF. CDR3 nucleotide sequence: TGCAGCCTAGGGACTCCCACAGATACGCAGTATTTT.

The rearrangement uses TRBV9 and TRBJ2-3, with a possible D match to TRBD2 (7 bases). V was clipped by 3 bases and J by 7 bases, with 21 bases between them. This CDR3 is built from 16 residues. CDR1 is SGDLS and CDR2 is YYNGEE in the germline V gene. Here the CDR3 DNA reads TGTGCCAGCAGCGAGGGGGGCGCGGGAGCGGAGTATACGCAGTATTTT. This encodes CASSEGGAGAEYTQYF.

The J gene is TRBJ2-3, the V gene TRBV20-1; D is ambiguous. Trimming removed 2 bases at V and 1 base at J, with 10 bases between. Per the germline V gene, CDR1 is DFQATT and CDR2 is SNEGSKA (reference sequence). The CDR3 totals 14 residues. CDR3 DNA sequence: TGCAGTGCTAGAACTAATATAGGCACAGATACGCAGTATTTT. This translates into CSARTNIGTDTQYF.

This clonotype was observed once. Compared with germline, one end of the junction differs, possibly owing to a read error. This chain uses TRBV5-1 with TRBJ2-2; a possible D gene is TRBD2 (5 bases). The CDR3 sequence is 14 residues long. Germline V gives CDR1 SGHRS, CDR2 YFSETQ. This chain's CDR3 is CASSLVGNSGELFF. DNA for the CDR3: TGCGCCAGCAGCTTGGTCGGGAACTCCGGGGAGCTGTTTTTT.

The gene calls are TRBV3-1 and TRBJ1-4; D might be TRBD1 (5 bases). Germline lookup yields CDR1 LGHDT and CDR2 YNNKEL (reference sequence). Trimming shortened V by 4 bases and J by 8 bases, and 20 bases separated the two germline ends. This CDR3 region has 16 residues. CDR3 sequence reads: CASSPIGTRGEEKLFF. The CDR3 DNA follows: TGTGCCAGCAGCCCCATCGGGACGAGGGGCGAGGAAAAACTGTTTTTT.